This note documents a single T cell receptor beta chain sequence. This clone was recorded once. Its specific antigen is unknown. Base qualities are not provided; no much larger clone lies one nucleotide away. This record belongs to a study of T cell clonotyping in hematopoietic cell transplantation (dated by TCRdb to 2020 to 2023). With respect to the entire study: A total of 135 blood samples were collected in the study from roughly 32 consecutive transplant recipients and their related donors. Patients were recruited between late 2015 and January 2017 and followed until late 2020 or death.

In the germline V gene, CDR1 corresponds to SGHVS and CDR2 to FNYEAQ. V lost 5 bases and J lost 0 bases; the stretch between them is 5 bases long. The CDR3 spans 13 residues, from the cysteine through the phenylalanine. Only the CDR3 part of the read is kept: 39 bases, read in frame from the first base. Blood samples for TCR beta sequencing were given by related transplant donors. Nuclei Lysis Solution was used to extract genomic DNA from fresh or cryopreserved unfractionated peripheral blood mononuclear cells. Points the paper makes about the study in general: The sample size was limited and the cells went unsorted, which meant the CD4 and CD8 repertoire contributions could not be told apart. Overlap with donor repertoires was found for only a small fraction of recipient repertoires, with over 95% found to appear de novo at the given depth. Inverse Simpson Index values from donors and from recipients before transplant predicted broader TCR repertoire diversity after transplant. After transplant, TCR diversity in recipients dropped, and pathologically expanded clonotypes climbed progressively between day 30 and day 180.

The immunoSEQ assay, a bias-controlled multiplex PCR with V- and J-specific primers, was used to amplify TCR beta CDR3 regions from genomic DNA. In a second PCR step, a proprietary barcode and Illumina adapter sequences were attached to the CDR3 amplicons. CDR3 libraries were sequenced on an Illumina MiSeq instrument. Per the authors' processing: Export and quality control were performed with immunoSEQ Analyzer 3.0, and downstream analyses were performed with R Bioconductor and Immunarch. Only productive rearrangements in the normalized downsampled data set went into calculating the repertoire metrics. Clonotypes larger than 5 templates in the normalized cohort were defined as pathologically expanded. The Inverse Simpson Index served as the measure of repertoire diversity. To capture all clonotypes, the CMV-specificity analyses were run on the non-normalized data set. TCRdb stores this immuneACCESS table with in-frame sequences only. Part of the clones is absent; in the studies checked, under half of the shortfall reflects unresolved V genes, and no reason is known for the rest. The V and J calls and clone size were taken over from that table, and D and trimming were inferred from the DNA. For this sample the table gives 35,000 to 45,000 clones, of which approximately 89% were detected only once. 1.5% to 2% of the sample belongs to the ten largest clones.

The chain employs TRBV7-6 and TRBJ1-3; the D gene is unclear. Sequencing input: peripheral blood mononuclear cells. This sequence was found in a woman aged 35 to 49 in good health. Some clones in this sample may be carry-over from other donors' samples. The DNA is TGTGCCAGCAGCCCGACCTCTGGAAACACCATATATTTT. Its protein reads: CASSPTSGNTIYF.